This T cell receptor (beta chain) stems from a study of T cell repertoires in cytomegalovirus infection. Study overall: Signatures in public TCR beta sequences pointed to both CMV infection and matching HLA type. Findings and limits, study-wide: Identification of carriers of CMV plus the relevant HLA was performed using cumulative public TCR beta family frequency.

This clonotype turned up a few times. Antigen specificity is unknown. MiXCR, applied by TCRdb to the reads, yields one record per CDR3 protein. The sample lists around 550,000 distinct CDR3 sequences; 26% were seen once. The CDR3 runs 13 residues. V lost 7 bases and J lost 4, with 12 bases in between. Germline CDR1 and CDR2: LNHNV and YYDKDF (reference sequence). The sequenced sample was PBMCs. The chain has TRBV15 and TRBJ2-3; D perhaps matches TRBD2 (6 bases). The TCR originated in a human donor in good health (CMV status not recorded). Some clones in this sample may be carry-over from other donors' samples. The CDR3 sequence: CATKTSGADTQYF. The CDR3 region has the DNA TGTGCCACCAAGACATCGGGAGCAGATACGCAGTATTTT.